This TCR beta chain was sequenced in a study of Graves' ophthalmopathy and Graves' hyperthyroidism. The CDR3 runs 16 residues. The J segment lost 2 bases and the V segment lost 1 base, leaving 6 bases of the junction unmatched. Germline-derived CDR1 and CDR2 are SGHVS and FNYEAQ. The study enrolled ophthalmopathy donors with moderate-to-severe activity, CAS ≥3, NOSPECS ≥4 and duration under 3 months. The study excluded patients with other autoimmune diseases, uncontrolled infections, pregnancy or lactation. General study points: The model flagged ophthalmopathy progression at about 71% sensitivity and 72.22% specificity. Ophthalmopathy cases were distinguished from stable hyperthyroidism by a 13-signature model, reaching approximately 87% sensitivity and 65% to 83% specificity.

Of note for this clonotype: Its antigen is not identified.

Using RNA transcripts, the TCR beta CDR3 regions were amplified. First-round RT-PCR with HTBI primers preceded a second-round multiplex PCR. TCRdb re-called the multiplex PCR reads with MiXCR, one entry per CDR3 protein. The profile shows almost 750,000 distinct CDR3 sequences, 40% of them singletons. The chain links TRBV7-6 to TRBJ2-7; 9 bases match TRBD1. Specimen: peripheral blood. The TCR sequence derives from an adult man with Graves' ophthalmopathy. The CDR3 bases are TGTGCCAGCAGCTTAGAGCGGGACAGGGACCCCTACGAGCAGTACTTC. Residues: CASSLERDRDPYEQYF.